Listed below are T cell receptor beta chains from one sample, sequenced in a study of beta chain features in type 1 diabetes. TCRdb keeps only in-frame clones here, not all; method: immunoSEQ multiplex PCR. The sample shows around 340,000 clones, around 8% of them seen only once. The specimen was central memory CD4+ T cells from blood. The receptors originated from a woman aged 18-29 years in good health. Each CDR3 is given with its conserved first and last residue. A D gene is named only where the DNA matches it firmly. Expanded clones are given a class, and other clones once, few, many or no size at all.

cdr3_nt: TGTGCCAGCCGATCTTCATCCTACAATGAGCAGTTCTTC; cdr3_aa: CASRSSSYNEQFF; v_call: TRBV7-2; clone_size: .; d_call: .; j_call: TRBJ2-1
cdr3_nt: TGTGCCAGCAGCTTACAGGGGGTGTCGGAGACCCAGTACTTC; cdr3_aa: CASSLQGVSETQYF; v_call: TRBV5-8; clone_size: .; d_call: TRBD1; j_call: TRBJ2-5
cdr3_nt: TGTGCCACCAGCAGAGATCTGGCCAGGACCTACGAGCAGTACTTC; cdr3_aa: CATSRDLARTYEQYF; v_call: TRBV15; clone_size: .; d_call: .; j_call: TRBJ2-7
cdr3_nt: TGTGCCAGCCGACCGGGGGGGAAGGATGAGCAGTTCTTC; cdr3_aa: CASRPGGKDEQFF; v_call: TRBV18; clone_size: .; d_call: TRBD2; j_call: TRBJ2-1
cdr3_nt: TGTGCCAGCACCTTTATGGGACTATCTGACAATGAGCAGTTCTTC; cdr3_aa: CASTFMGLSDNEQFF; v_call: TRBV11-2; clone_size: .; d_call: TRBD2; j_call: TRBJ2-1
cdr3_nt: TGTGCCAGCAGTGCACAAACGACAGCCGATCCTGAAGCTTTCTTT; cdr3_aa: CASSAQTTADPEAFF; v_call: TRBV6-1; clone_size: .; d_call: .; j_call: TRBJ1-1
cdr3_nt: TGTGCCAGCTCACCAGGGGGCACCGGGGAGCTGTTTTTT; cdr3_aa: CASSPGGTGELFF; v_call: TRBV18; clone_size: .; d_call: .; j_call: TRBJ2-2
cdr3_nt: TGTGCCAGCAGTACAGGGAGTAATAGCATTCAGTACTTC; cdr3_aa: CASSTGSNSIQYF; v_call: TRBV28; clone_size: .; d_call: .; j_call: TRBJ2-4
cdr3_nt: TGCGCCAGCAGCTTGGGACCAGGGGTTGGGCAGCCCCAGCATTTT; cdr3_aa: CASSLGPGVGQPQHF; v_call: TRBV5-1; clone_size: .; d_call: .; j_call: TRBJ1-5
cdr3_nt: TGTGCCAGCAGCGGGTCCGACGAGCAGTACTTC; cdr3_aa: CASSGSDEQYF; v_call: TRBV6-6; clone_size: many; d_call: .; j_call: TRBJ2-7
cdr3_nt: TGCGCCAGCAGCTTGGTCGGGAGAACCGGGGAGCTGTTTTTT; cdr3_aa: CASSLVGRTGELFF; v_call: TRBV5-1; clone_size: few; d_call: .; j_call: TRBJ2-2
cdr3_nt: TGTGCCAGTAGTATTGGACAGGGAAGTTTCTACGAGCAGTACTTC; cdr3_aa: CASSIGQGSFYEQYF; v_call: TRBV19; clone_size: .; d_call: TRBD1; j_call: TRBJ2-7
cdr3_nt: TGTGCCAGCAGGGGAAGCGGGAGGGCGGCAGATACGCAGTATTTT; cdr3_aa: CASRGSGRAADTQYF; v_call: TRBV7-3; clone_size: .; d_call: TRBD2; j_call: TRBJ2-3
cdr3_nt: TGTGCCAGCAGCCTCCTATCACTGGGCAATGAGCAGTTCTTC; cdr3_aa: CASSLLSLGNEQFF; v_call: TRBV7-2; clone_size: many; d_call: .; j_call: TRBJ2-1
cdr3_nt: TGTGCCAGCAGCTCACAGCGGGAGGGCCGCTACGAGCAGTACTTC; cdr3_aa: CASSSQREGRYEQYF; v_call: TRBV7-2; clone_size: few; d_call: TRBD2; j_call: TRBJ2-7
cdr3_nt: TGTGCCAGCAGCTTAGATCGAGTAGGGGAGCAGTACTTC; cdr3_aa: CASSLDRVGEQYF; v_call: TRBV11-2; clone_size: .; d_call: .; j_call: TRBJ2-7
cdr3_nt: TGTGCCAGCAGTGGCTCTGAAAAACTGTTTTTT; cdr3_aa: CASSGSEKLFF; v_call: TRBV2; clone_size: .; d_call: .; j_call: TRBJ1-4
cdr3_nt: TGCGCCAGCAGTCAACCAAGGGACTCGAAAAACATTCAGTACTTC; cdr3_aa: CASSQPRDSKNIQYF; v_call: TRBV23-1; clone_size: few; d_call: .; j_call: TRBJ2-4
cdr3_nt: TGTGCCAGCAGCCAAGAACTAGAGGCTGGGGCCAACGTCCTGACTTTC; cdr3_aa: CASSQELEAGANVLTF; v_call: TRBV4-2; clone_size: .; d_call: .; j_call: TRBJ2-6
cdr3_nt: TGTGCCAGCAGCCCAATTTGGGAGGGGAGAGAGCAGTACTTC; cdr3_aa: CASSPIWEGREQYF; v_call: TRBV27; clone_size: few; d_call: TRBD2; j_call: TRBJ2-7
cdr3_nt: TGTGCCAGCAGCACCGACAGTTACAATGAGCAGTTCTTC; cdr3_aa: CASSTDSYNEQFF; v_call: TRBV5-4; clone_size: few; d_call: .; j_call: TRBJ2-1
cdr3_nt: TGTGCCAGCACGGGTCGGGGTTCAGAGACCCAGTACTTC; cdr3_aa: CASTGRGSETQYF; v_call: TRBV7-2; clone_size: few; d_call: .; j_call: TRBJ2-5
cdr3_nt: TGCGCCAGCAAGCCCGACGGGACATTGGGTGGCTACACCTTC; cdr3_aa: CASKPDGTLGGYTF; v_call: TRBV5-1; clone_size: .; d_call: .; j_call: TRBJ1-2
cdr3_nt: TGTGCCAGCAGCCGCAGGGAGGGGGAGACCCAGTACTTC; cdr3_aa: CASSRREGETQYF; v_call: TRBV7-3; clone_size: few; d_call: TRBD2; j_call: TRBJ2-5
cdr3_nt: TGTGCCAGCGCCTCTCTTGGTTCTTCGGGAAACACCATATATTTT; cdr3_aa: CASASLGSSGNTIYF; v_call: TRBV5-6; clone_size: many; d_call: .; j_call: TRBJ1-3
cdr3_nt: TGTGCCAGCAGCCAAGATGCGGATAGCTATGAGCAGTTCTTC; cdr3_aa: CASSQDADSYEQFF; v_call: TRBV4-1; clone_size: few; d_call: .; j_call: TRBJ2-1
cdr3_nt: TGTGCCAGCAGTCCCCCGTTGGATGGGCAGTACTTC; cdr3_aa: CASSPPLDGQYF; v_call: TRBV28; clone_size: few; d_call: .; j_call: TRBJ2-7
cdr3_nt: TGCGCCAGCGGGTCGACGGGAGGATCTTCGAATGAGCAGTTCTTC; cdr3_aa: CASGSTGGSSNEQFF; v_call: TRBV4-1; clone_size: .; d_call: TRBD2; j_call: TRBJ2-1